Shown below are 8 T cell receptor beta chains from a single sample sequenced in a study of T-cell memory formation after mild COVID-19. TCRdb reprocessed the 5' RACE reads with MiXCR, giving one entry per CDR3 protein. Of fewer than 600,000 distinct CDR3 sequences listed, roughly a fifth are singletons. Sequenced sample: PBMCs or a T cell subset sorted from them (not recorded which). The receptors derive from an adult woman who had mild COVID-19 (a few samples of this study predate the infection). Cell type and time point are not known.

J is TRBJ1-5 and V is TRBV12-3 or TRBV12-4, with D unresolved. CDR3 length equals 15 residues. Between the trimmed V and J ends, which lost 5 bases and 0 bases, there was a span of 11 bases. The CDR3 region has the DNA TGTGCCAGCAGTCCCACCTTGTATAGCAATCAGCCCCAGCATTTT. This encodes CASSPTLYSNQPQHF.

The chain combines TRBV7-6 with TRBJ2-6; tentative D call: TRBD1 (6 bases). CDR1 SGHVS and CDR2 FNYEAQ come from the germline V gene. V was trimmed by 5 bases and J by 1 base, leaving 27 bases between them. The CDR3 totals 21 residues. CDR3 in amino acids: CASSPRKGQPSIISGANVLTF. DNA for the CDR3: TGTGCCAGCAGCCCGAGGAAGGGACAACCCTCCATAATATCTGGGGCCAACGTCCTGACTTTC.

V is TRBV12-3 or TRBV12-4 and J is TRBJ1-2, with unresolved D. The CDR3 is made up of 13 amino acids. The germline V and J ends were trimmed by 3 bases and 7 bases, with 12 bases remaining between them. CDR3 DNA: TGTGCCAGCAGTTTTGGGGTGAGGGCTGGCTACACCTTC. Its translation is CASSFGVRAGYTF.

V usage is TRBV7-9 and J usage is TRBJ1-1; no firm D call. The germline V gene has CDR1 SEHNR and CDR2 FQNEAQ (reference sequence). Trimming removed 0 bases from V and 7 bases from J, with 9 bases in between. The CDR3 totals 13 residues. Written as DNA, the CDR3 is TGTGCCAGCAGCTTAGCGAACAGAGATGAAGCTTTCTTT. Protein product: CASSLANRDEAFF.

This clonotype has only a few counts. The chain has TRBV9 and TRBJ2-1; D is uncertain. V gave up 0 bases and J gave up 1 base, with 11 bases separating them. Looked up from germline, CDR1 is SGDLS and CDR2 is YYNGEE. This CDR3 region has 16 residues. The CDR3 DNA reads as TGTGCCAGCAGCGTAGTACCGGACGGGTCCTACAATGAGCAGTTCTTC. This sequence encodes CASSVVPDGSYNEQFF.

This clonotype was recorded a few times. The gene calls are TRBV5-1 and TRBJ2-5; 15 bases match TRBD2. The CDR3 is 17 amino acids. V gave up 3 bases and J gave up 2 bases; unmatched junction bases: 5. Germline V CDR1 and CDR2: SGHRS, YFSETQ. The CDR3 DNA reads as TGCGCCAGCAGCTCGGGACTAGCGGGGGGCGTTCAAGAGACCCAGTACTTC. It encodes CASSSGLAGGVQETQYF.

This sequence joins TRBV7-3 and TRBJ2-3, with a tentative D call TRBD1 (5 bases). Germline V lookup: CDR1 SGHTA, CDR2 FQGTGA. V was shortened by 4 bases and J by 3 bases, with 14 bases between the two germline ends. CDR3 length: 15 residues. CDR3 in amino acids: CASSSVPQGTDTQYF. CDR3 nucleotide sequence: TGTGCCAGCAGCTCCGTCCCCCAGGGAACAGATACGCAGTATTTT.

This clonotype was found a few times. This rearrangement joins TRBV7-2 to TRBJ1-1; perhaps TRBD1 as D (5 bases). The CDR3 runs to 16 residues. The ends were cut back, 5 bases at V and 1 base at J, with 17 bases in the middle. The V gene's germline CDR1 is SGHTA and CDR2 FQGNSA. CDR3 DNA sequence: TGTGCCAGCAGCCCCATAAGTGGGGCGGCGAACACTGAAGCTTTCTTT. Its protein is CASSPISGAANTEAFF.